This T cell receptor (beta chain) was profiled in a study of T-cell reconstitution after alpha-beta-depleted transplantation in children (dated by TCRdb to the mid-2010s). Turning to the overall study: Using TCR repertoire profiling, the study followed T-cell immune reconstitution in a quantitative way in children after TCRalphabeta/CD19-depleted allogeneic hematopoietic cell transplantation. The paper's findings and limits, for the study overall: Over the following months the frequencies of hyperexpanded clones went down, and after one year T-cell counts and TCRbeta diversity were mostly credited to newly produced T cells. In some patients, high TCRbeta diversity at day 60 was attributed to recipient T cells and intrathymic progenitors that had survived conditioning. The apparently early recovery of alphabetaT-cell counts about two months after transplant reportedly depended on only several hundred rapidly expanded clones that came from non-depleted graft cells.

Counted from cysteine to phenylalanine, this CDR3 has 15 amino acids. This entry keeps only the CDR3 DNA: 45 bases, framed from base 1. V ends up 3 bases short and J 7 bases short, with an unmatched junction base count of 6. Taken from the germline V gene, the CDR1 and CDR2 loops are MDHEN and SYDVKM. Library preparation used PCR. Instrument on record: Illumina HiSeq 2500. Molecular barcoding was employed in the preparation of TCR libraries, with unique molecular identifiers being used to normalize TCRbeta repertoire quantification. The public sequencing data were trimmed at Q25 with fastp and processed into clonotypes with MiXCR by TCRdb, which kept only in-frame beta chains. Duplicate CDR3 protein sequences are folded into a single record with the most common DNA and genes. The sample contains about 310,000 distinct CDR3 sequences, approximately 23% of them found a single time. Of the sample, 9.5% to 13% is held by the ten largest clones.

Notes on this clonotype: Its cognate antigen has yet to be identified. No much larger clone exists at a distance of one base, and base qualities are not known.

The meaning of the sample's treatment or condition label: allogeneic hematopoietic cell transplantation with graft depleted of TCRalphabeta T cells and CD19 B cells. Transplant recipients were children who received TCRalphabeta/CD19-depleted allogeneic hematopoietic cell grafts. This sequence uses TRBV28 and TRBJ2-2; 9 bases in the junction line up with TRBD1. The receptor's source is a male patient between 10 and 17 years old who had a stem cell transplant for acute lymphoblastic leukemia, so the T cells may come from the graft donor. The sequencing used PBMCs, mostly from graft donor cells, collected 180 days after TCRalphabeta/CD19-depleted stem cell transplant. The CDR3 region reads CASSFGDRESGELFF. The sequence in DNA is TGTGCCAGCAGTTTTGGGGACAGGGAAAGCGGGGAGCTGTTTTTT.